This is a list of T cell receptor beta chains from one sample in a study of low-dose radiotherapy and immunotherapy resistance in tumors. TCRdb ran MiXCR on the reads and lists one entry per CDR3 protein. In the table there are around 80,000 distinct CDR3 sequences, roughly 17% of which are singletons. The sample here was PBMCs, taken after low-dose radiotherapy plus immunotherapy. These receptor sequences come from a male donor with prostate cancer. The CDR3 runs from the conserved cysteine through the conserved F or W. Each record gives: D gene, V gene, J gene, clone size, CDR3 DNA, CDR3 protein. D genes are given only for firm matches. Part of the rows lack a size; the others show once, few, many or a class for expanded clones.

d_call: TRBD1; v_call: TRBV20-1; j_call: TRBJ2-1; clone_size: few; cdr3_nt: TGCAGTGCGATTGGACAGGGGGCATCCTACAATGAGCAGTTCTTC; cdr3_aa: CSAIGQGASYNEQFF
d_call: -; v_call: TRBV30; j_call: TRBJ1-2; clone_size: many; cdr3_nt: TGTGCCTGGAGTGTACAGGGAGGCTACACCTTC; cdr3_aa: CAWSVQGGYTF
d_call: TRBD2; v_call: TRBV29-1; j_call: TRBJ2-3; clone_size: -; cdr3_nt: TGCAGCGTTGAAAAACTAGCGGGAGGAGGTGATACGCAGTATTTT; cdr3_aa: CSVEKLAGGGDTQYF
d_call: -; v_call: TRBV6-5; j_call: TRBJ1-1; clone_size: many; cdr3_nt: TGTGCCAGCAGTTACTCTATTGGCAGCACTGAAGCTTTCTTT; cdr3_aa: CASSYSIGSTEAFF
d_call: -; v_call: TRBV5-1; j_call: TRBJ1-3; clone_size: once; cdr3_nt: TGCGCCAGCACGGTCGGGACGGCTGGAAACACCATATATTTT; cdr3_aa: CASTVGTAGNTIYF
d_call: -; v_call: TRBV28; j_call: TRBJ2-7; clone_size: few; cdr3_nt: TGTGCCAGCAGTTTAGGTATGCTGGCTTACGGGCAGTACTTC; cdr3_aa: CASSLGMLAYGQYF
d_call: -; v_call: TRBV18; j_call: TRBJ2-7; clone_size: few; cdr3_nt: TGTGCCAGCTCACCAGGCTACTCCTACGAGCAGTACTTC; cdr3_aa: CASSPGYSYEQYF
d_call: -; v_call: TRBV7-6; j_call: TRBJ2-7; clone_size: few; cdr3_nt: TGTGCCAGCAGCCCAGGTCCGGCCTACGAGCAGTACTTC; cdr3_aa: CASSPGPAYEQYF
d_call: -; v_call: TRBV4-1; j_call: TRBJ2-3; clone_size: few; cdr3_nt: TGCGCCAGCAGCCCTCCCCGGTCAGGGCCTCGCACAGATACGCAGTATTTT; cdr3_aa: CASSPPRSGPRTDTQYF
d_call: -; v_call: TRBV27; j_call: TRBJ1-4; clone_size: many; cdr3_nt: TGTGCCAGCAGCCACAGTGGGGAAAAACTGTTTTTT; cdr3_aa: CASSHSGEKLFF
d_call: -; v_call: TRBV30; j_call: TRBJ1-2; clone_size: many; cdr3_nt: TGTGCCTGGAACTTACAGGGAATAGGAGTCTATGGCTACACCTTC; cdr3_aa: CAWNLQGIGVYGYTF
d_call: TRBD1; v_call: TRBV6-2/TRBV6-3; j_call: TRBJ2-2; clone_size: many; cdr3_nt: TGTGCCAGCAGTTACTCTGACAGGGTAGCCGGGGAGCTGTTTTTT; cdr3_aa: CASSYSDRVAGELFF
d_call: -; v_call: TRBV7-9; j_call: TRBJ2-7; clone_size: many; cdr3_nt: TGTGCCAGCAGCCCTTCCGCCTACGAGCAGTACTTC; cdr3_aa: CASSPSAYEQYF
d_call: TRBD2; v_call: TRBV30; j_call: TRBJ2-1; clone_size: many; cdr3_nt: TGTGCCTGGACGATAGCGGGGGGAAGCTCCTACAATGAGCAGTTCTTC; cdr3_aa: CAWTIAGGSSYNEQFF
d_call: -; v_call: TRBV28; j_call: TRBJ2-5; clone_size: many; cdr3_nt: TGTGCCAGCAGTGTCGGAGGGGGACAAGAGACCCAGTACTTC; cdr3_aa: CASSVGGGQETQYF
d_call: -; v_call: TRBV6-1; j_call: TRBJ1-1; clone_size: -; cdr3_nt: TGTGCCAGTAGCTACGCCACTGAACCTTTCTTT; cdr3_aa: CASSYATEPFF
d_call: -; v_call: TRBV3-1; j_call: TRBJ1-2; clone_size: -; cdr3_nt: TGTGCCAGCAGCCACCCGAGCGGGACGGCTAACTATGGCTACACCTTC; cdr3_aa: CASSHPSGTANYGYTF
d_call: TRBD2; v_call: TRBV6-2/TRBV6-3; j_call: TRBJ2-1; clone_size: many; cdr3_nt: TGTGCCAGCAGTTACCTTCTGACTAGCGGGGCAGCAACCCTCGTGGGGTCCTACAATGAGCAGTTCTTC; cdr3_aa: CASSYLLTSGAATLVGSYNEQFF
d_call: -; v_call: TRBV2; j_call: TRBJ2-3; clone_size: -; cdr3_nt: TGTGCCAGCGGGCAGACTAGCACAGATACGCAGTATTTT; cdr3_aa: CASGQTSTDTQYF
d_call: TRBD2; v_call: TRBV4-3; j_call: TRBJ2-1; clone_size: many; cdr3_nt: TGCGCCAGCAGCCAAGATCGATACTCGGTAGCGGGAGGGCCCAGTGTACTCAACGAGCAGTTCTTC; cdr3_aa: CASSQDRYSVAGGPSVLNEQFF
d_call: -; v_call: TRBV7-2; j_call: TRBJ2-1; clone_size: many; cdr3_nt: TGTGCCAGCAGCTTAGTGTTGAATGAGCAGTTCTTC; cdr3_aa: CASSLVLNEQFF
d_call: TRBD2; v_call: TRBV10-3; j_call: TRBJ2-5; clone_size: many; cdr3_nt: TGTGCCATCAGTGAGTCCGGGACTAGCGGGACGACCCAGTACTTC; cdr3_aa: CAISESGTSGTTQYF
d_call: TRBD2; v_call: TRBV13; j_call: TRBJ2-1; clone_size: many; cdr3_nt: TGTGCCAGCAGCCTGGGACTAGCGGGAGTGATCTACAATGAGCAGTTCTTC; cdr3_aa: CASSLGLAGVIYNEQFF
d_call: -; v_call: TRBV7-2; j_call: TRBJ1-4; clone_size: many; cdr3_nt: TGTGCCAGCAGCTTAGGGACCAGGGGTGAAAAACTGTTTTTT; cdr3_aa: CASSLGTRGEKLFF
d_call: -; v_call: TRBV6-8; j_call: TRBJ2-5; clone_size: -; cdr3_nt: TGTGCCAGCAGTTACTCGGGGAGCAGGGTTGGGACCGGGCCCCAGTACTTC; cdr3_aa: CASSYSGSRVGTGPQYF
d_call: -; v_call: TRBV12-3/TRBV12-4; j_call: TRBJ1-1; clone_size: many; cdr3_nt: TGTGCCAGCAGTCCCGGGGATCCAAATCCCGCGGCTTTCTTT; cdr3_aa: CASSPGDPNPAAFF
d_call: -; v_call: TRBV28; j_call: TRBJ2-2; clone_size: many; cdr3_nt: TGTGCCAGCAGTTTGCCCAGGGTTCCCGGGGAGCTGTTTTTT; cdr3_aa: CASSLPRVPGELFF
d_call: TRBD1; v_call: TRBV28; j_call: TRBJ1-1; clone_size: many; cdr3_nt: TGTGCCAGCAGGATCTACAGGGGGAGTACTGAAGCTTTCTTT; cdr3_aa: CASRIYRGSTEAFF
d_call: TRBD2; v_call: TRBV7-9; j_call: TRBJ2-1; clone_size: many; cdr3_nt: TGTGCCAGCAGCTCTAGCGGCAAAACCTACAATGAGCAGTTCTTC; cdr3_aa: CASSSSGKTYNEQFF
d_call: TRBD2; v_call: TRBV6-5; j_call: TRBJ2-1; clone_size: many; cdr3_nt: TGTGCCAGCAGTGCCCATCTAGCGGGAGGCTCCAATGAGCAGTTCTTC; cdr3_aa: CASSAHLAGGSNEQFF